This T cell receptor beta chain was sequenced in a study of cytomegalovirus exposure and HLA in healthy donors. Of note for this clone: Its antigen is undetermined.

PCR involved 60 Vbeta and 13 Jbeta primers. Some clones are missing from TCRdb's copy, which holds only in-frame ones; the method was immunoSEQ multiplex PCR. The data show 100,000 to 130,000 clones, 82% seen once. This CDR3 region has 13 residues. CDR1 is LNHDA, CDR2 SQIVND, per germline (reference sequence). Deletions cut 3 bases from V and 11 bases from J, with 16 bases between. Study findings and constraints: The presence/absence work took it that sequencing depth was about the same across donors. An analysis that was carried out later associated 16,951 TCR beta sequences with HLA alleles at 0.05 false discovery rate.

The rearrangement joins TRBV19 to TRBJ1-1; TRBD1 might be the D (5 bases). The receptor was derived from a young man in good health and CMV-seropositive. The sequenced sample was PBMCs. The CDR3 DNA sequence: TGTGCCAGTAGTATTACAAGGGGTGACCGGGCTTTCTTT. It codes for CASSITRGDRAFF. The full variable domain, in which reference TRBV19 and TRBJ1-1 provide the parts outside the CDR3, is DGGITQSPKYLFRKEGQNVTLSCEQNLNHDAMYWYRQDPGQGLRLIYYSQIVNDFQKGDIAEGYSVSREKKESFPLTVTSAQKNPTAFYLCASSITRGDRAFFGQGTRLTVV.